Listed here are 3 T cell receptor beta chains from one sample, sequenced in a study of blood T cells in healthy people across ages. Alongside a J-beta primer mix, a sample-barcoded 5' primer served in a second PCR lasting roughly 7 to 11 cycles. TCRdb ran MiXCR on the 5' RACE reads and lists one entry per CDR3 protein. Seen here are about 560,000 distinct CDR3 sequences, approximately 26% observed once, and the top ten hold over 3.5%. These data were also filed under a second study, of T cells of mothers and their children.

The sequencing input was blood. All receptors come from a boy between 2 and 10 years old in good health.

The chain combines TRBV7-2 with TRBJ2-2; D not resolved. V shed 4 bases and J shed 8 bases, with 14 bases lying between them. Germline CDR1 and CDR2: SGHTA and FQGNSA. CDR3 length equals 14 residues. This CDR3 reads CASSSLTNLGELFF. The CDR3 nucleotides read TGTGCCAGCAGCTCGCTGACAAATTTGGGGGAGCTGTTTTTT.

The chain couples TRBV6-5 to TRBJ2-7; 13 positions match TRBD2. Germline assignment: CDR1 MNHEY and CDR2 SVGAGI. J lost 7 bases, V lost 2 bases, and 14 bases had no gene match. There are 18 residues in the CDR3. The CDR3 DNA is TGTGCCAGCAGTTACCGTACTAGCGGGAGGGAAGTACGTATAGAGCAGTACTTC. Translation gives CASSYRTSGREVRIEQYF.

The V and J genes are TRBV20-1 and TRBJ2-4, with D unclear. With 0 bases removed from V and 0 bases from J, the gap between germline ends came to 3 bases. The CDR3 is made up of 13 amino acids. Germline values: CDR1 DFQATT, CDR2 SNEGSKA (reference sequence). The CDR3 is CSAREAAKNIQYF. Here the CDR3 DNA reads TGCAGTGCTAGAGAGGCAGCCAAAAACATTCAGTACTTC.